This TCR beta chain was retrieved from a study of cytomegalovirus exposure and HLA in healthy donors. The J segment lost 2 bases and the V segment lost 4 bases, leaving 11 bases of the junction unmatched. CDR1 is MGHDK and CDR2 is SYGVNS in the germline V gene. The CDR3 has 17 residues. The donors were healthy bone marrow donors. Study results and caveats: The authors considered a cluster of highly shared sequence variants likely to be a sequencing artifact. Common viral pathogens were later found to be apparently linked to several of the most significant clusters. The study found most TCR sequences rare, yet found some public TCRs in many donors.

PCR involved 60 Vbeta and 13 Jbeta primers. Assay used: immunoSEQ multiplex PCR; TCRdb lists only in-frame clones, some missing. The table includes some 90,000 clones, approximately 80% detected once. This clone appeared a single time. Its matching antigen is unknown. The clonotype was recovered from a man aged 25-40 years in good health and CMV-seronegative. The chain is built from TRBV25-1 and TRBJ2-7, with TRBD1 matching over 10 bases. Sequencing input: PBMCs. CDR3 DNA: TGTGCCAGCAGTGGGGATCCCGGGACAGGGGATCCCTACGAGCAGTACTTC. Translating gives CASSGDPGTGDPYEQYF.